The rows below give T cell receptor beta chains drawn from one sample of a study of shared clonotypes between healthy human individuals. Clones were read by immunoSEQ multiplex PCR, and TCRdb kept only the in-frame ones, dropping some. The sample lists about 2.3 million clones, approximately 95% occurring once. Material for sequencing was naive CD4+ T cells from PBMCs. The receptors come from a man aged 18-30 years in good health. Some clones in this sample may be carry-over from other donors' samples. Each CDR3 is given with its conserved first and last residue. A D gene is named only where the DNA matches it firmly. Clone size appears in some rows only: once, few, many, or a class for an expanded clone.

D gene	clone size	V gene	J gene	CDR3 DNA	CDR3 protein
.	.	TRBV7-8	TRBJ2-1	TGTGCCAGCAGCTTAGCGGGATGGTACAATGAGCAGTTCTTC	CASSLAGWYNEQFF
.	.	TRBV7-6	TRBJ2-2	TGTGCCAGCAGCTTAACAGGGAGCACCGGGGAGCTGTTTTTT	CASSLTGSTGELFF
.	.	TRBV29-1	TRBJ2-7	TGCAGCGTTGAGGGCCACTACGAGCAGTACTTC	CSVEGHYEQYF
.	.	TRBV18	TRBJ2-7	TGTGCCAGCTCACCACGCGGAGGGATCTCCTACGAGCAGTACTTC	CASSPRGGISYEQYF
TRBD2	.	TRBV5-1	TRBJ2-5	TGCGCCAGCAGCGGGGGGACTAGCGGGACGGAGACCCAGTACTTC	CASSGGTSGTETQYF
.	.	TRBV4-2	TRBJ2-3	TGTGCCAGCAGCCAAGCCCCGGTGGGTACGGGCACAGATACGCAGTATTTT	CASSQAPVGTGTDTQYF
TRBD1	.	TRBV18	TRBJ1-5	TGTGCCAGCTCACCATCGGCCGGGACAGGGAATCAGCCCCAGCATTTT	CASSPSAGTGNQPQHF
.	few	TRBV7-8	TRBJ2-5	TGTGCCAGCAGCTTAGGGCCGCTGAGGGAGACCCAGTACTTC	CASSLGPLRETQYF
.	.	TRBV6-1	TRBJ1-1	TGTGCCAGCAGTGAAAGGGGAGGGAACACTGAAGCTTTCTTT	CASSERGGNTEAFF
.	once	TRBV27	TRBJ1-5	TGTGCCAGCAGGGGGCCCGCTGAGAATCAGCCCCAGCATTTT	CASRGPAENQPQHF
TRBD2	.	TRBV29-1	TRBJ2-1	TGCAGCGCCGGAGGACAGGGGAGGACTAGCGGGACGGGCGAGCAGTTCTTC	CSAGGQGRTSGTGEQFF
TRBD1	.	TRBV7-6	TRBJ1-3	TGTGCCAGCAGCTTATCCGGGACAGGTGGAAACACCATATATTTT	CASSLSGTGGNTIYF
.	.	TRBV6-6	TRBJ2-3	TGTGCGATCAGACGGCAGGCGAGCACAGATACGCAGTATTTT	CAIRRQASTDTQYF
TRBD2	.	TRBV6-5	TRBJ2-2	TGTGCCAGCAGTCTAGCGGGCAACACCGGGGAGCTGTTTTTT	CASSLAGNTGELFF
TRBD2	.	TRBV6-1	TRBJ2-7	TGTGCCAGCAGTCAAGCGGGATCAACCTACGAGCAGTACTTC	CASSQAGSTYEQYF
TRBD2	.	TRBV10-3	TRBJ2-2	TGTGCCATCAGTGAAAGGGTACTAAGCGGGGGGAACACCGGGGAGCTGTTTTTT	CAISERVLSGGNTGELFF
TRBD2	once	TRBV5-6	TRBJ2-4	TGTGCCAGCAGCCCACTAGCGGGAGGAACTTGGGGGAACATTCAGTACTTC	CASSPLAGGTWGNIQYF